This TCR beta chain was captured by sequencing in a study of shared T cell receptors in the human thymus. Trimming removed 2 bases from V and 3 bases from J, with 17 bases in between. Germline values: CDR1 MNHEY, CDR2 SVGAGI. The CDR3 has 16 amino acids. The sample holds a few counts of this clone. The protocol was immunoSEQ multiplex PCR, while the TCRdb copy is restricted to in-frame clones and leaves out a portion. Of hundreds of thousands of clones listed, approximately 95% were seen once; the top ten hold 0.02%. Sequencing was carried out using thymocytes. The TCR comes from a human donor. The genes are TRBV6-5 and TRBJ2-7; possibly TRBD2 for D (7 bases). CDR3 in amino acids: CASSYVRGPGGYEQYF. In DNA form, the CDR3 reads TGTGCCAGCAGTTACGTCAGGGGTCCGGGGGGCTACGAGCAGTACTTC.